A selection of T cell receptor beta chains follows, all from one sample in a study of T-cell memory formation after mild COVID-19. Using its own MiXCR run on the 5' RACE reads, TCRdb lists one record per CDR3 protein. The sample includes approximately 190,000 distinct CDR3 sequences, around 19% of them seen just once. The sequenced sample consisted of PBMCs or a T cell subset sorted from them (not recorded which). These receptors originate from an adult woman who had mild COVID-19 (a few samples of this study predate the infection). Cell type and time point are not known. Each CDR3 is given with its conserved first and last residue. The D gene is left open where the match is weak. Size is stated for part of the rows, as once, few or many counts, or as a class when the clone is expanded.

j_call v_call d_call clone_size cdr3_aa cdr3_nt
TRBJ1-1 TRBV7-9 TRBD1 few CASSFKPGQGNTEAFF TGTGCCAGCAGCTTTAAACCGGGACAGGGGAACACTGAAGCTTTCTTT
TRBJ1-2 TRBV5-4 . many CASRIQGFGNYGYTF TGTGCCAGCAGGATCCAGGGTTTCGGCAACTATGGCTACACCTTC
TRBJ2-5 TRBV5-1 TRBD1 few CASSFGQGKETQYF TGCGCCAGCAGCTTCGGACAGGGTAAAGAGACCCAGTACTTC
TRBJ1-1 TRBV7-9 TRBD1 . CASSSGTGAVTEAFF TGTGCCAGCAGCTCCGGGACAGGGGCGGTCACTGAAGCTTTCTTT
TRBJ2-3 TRBV2 . few CASSALGTDTQYF TGTGCCAGCAGTGCGCTGGGCACAGATACGCAGTATTTT
TRBJ2-3 TRBV12-3/TRBV12-4 TRBD2 many CASSSASGSFTQYF TGTGCCAGCAGTTCTGCTAGCGGGTCCTTTACGCAGTATTTT
TRBJ2-1 TRBV20-1 . few CSAREGIYNEQFF TGCAGTGCTAGGGAGGGGATCTACAATGAGCAGTTCTTC
TRBJ1-5 TRBV12-3/TRBV12-4 . . CASSLGRNSNQPQHF TGTGCCAGCAGTCTTGGCAGGAATAGCAATCAGCCCCAGCATTTT
TRBJ2-7 TRBV6-2/TRBV6-3 . . CASTGVSLTYEQYF TGTGCCAGCACGGGAGTGAGTTTAACCTACGAGCAGTACTTC
TRBJ2-7 TRBV6-5 . . CASTFGRSHEQYF TGTGCCAGTACCTTCGGTCGTTCCCACGAGCAGTACTTC
TRBJ1-2 TRBV9 . . CASTYSDSLIYGYTF TGTGCCAGCACTTACTCCGACAGTCTAATTTATGGCTACACCTTC
TRBJ2-1 TRBV5-1 TRBD1 few CASSHRQGGYNEQFF TGCGCCAGCAGCCACCGACAGGGTGGGTACAATGAGCAGTTCTTC
TRBJ1-6 TRBV7-2 . many CASSLDHSYNSPLHF TGTGCCAGCAGCTTGGACCACTCCTATAATTCACCCCTCCACTTT
TRBJ2-4 TRBV15 TRBD2 . CATSLGGAKNIQYF TGTGCCACCTCCCTGGGGGGGGCCAAAAACATTCAGTACTTC
TRBJ2-5 TRBV5-1 TRBD2 . CASSPGGATQETQYF TGCGCCAGCAGCCCCGGGGGGGCCACCCAAGAGACCCAGTACTTC
TRBJ1-5 TRBV2 . few CASSDTNQPQHF TGTGCCAGCAGTGATACCAATCAGCCCCAGCATTTT
TRBJ1-4 TRBV12-3/TRBV12-4 TRBD1 . CASSFGTGGEKLFF TGTGCCAGCAGTTTTGGGACAGGTGGTGAAAAACTGTTTTTT
TRBJ1-1 TRBV10-3 TRBD1 many CAISEDRGHGNTEAFF TGTGCCATCAGTGAGGACAGGGGGCATGGGAACACTGAAGCTTTCTTT
TRBJ2-1 TRBV19 TRBD1 . CASSIDPRQGGYNEQFF TGTGCCAGTAGTATAGATCCGCGACAGGGGGGTTACAATGAGCAGTTCTTC
TRBJ2-2 TRBV23-1 . . CASREATGELFF TGCGCCAGCAGAGAGGCCACCGGGGAGCTGTTTTTT
TRBJ2-5 TRBV18 . few CASTPDSETQYF TGTGCCAGCACCCCGGACAGCGAGACCCAGTACTTC
TRBJ2-2 TRBV4-1 . . CASSLSGAPGELFF TGCGCCAGCAGTCTCTCAGGGGCCCCCGGGGAGCTGTTTTTT
TRBJ2-2 TRBV4-3 TRBD2 few CASSQVPAGLNTGELFF TGCGCCAGCAGCCAAGTTCCAGCGGGGCTAAACACCGGGGAGCTGTTTTTT
TRBJ2-2 TRBV12-3/TRBV12-4 . . CASSAVGGQRELFF TGTGCCAGCAGTGCGGTTGGAGGGCAACGGGAGCTGTTTTTT
TRBJ1-6 TRBV7-2 . . CASSLRQSNSPLHF TGTGCCAGCAGCTTACGGCAGTCTAATTCACCCCTCCACTTT
TRBJ1-2 TRBV27 . . CASRPGANYGYTF TGTGCCAGCAGACCGGGGGCTAACTATGGCTACACCTTC
TRBJ2-5 TRBV5-1 TRBD1 many CASSLNRGPETQYF TGCGCCAGCAGCCTGAACAGGGGGCCGGAGACCCAGTACTTC
TRBJ2-2 TRBV5-1 . . CASTKNRGTGELFF TGCGCCAGCACCAAAAATAGGGGGACCGGGGAGCTGTTTTTT
TRBJ2-3 TRBV5-1 . few CASSLAGPSSTDTQYF TGCGCCAGCAGCTTGGCAGGGCCCTCTAGCACAGATACGCAGTATTTT
TRBJ2-3 TRBV29-1 TRBD2 few CSVEEGRGGFQDTQYF TGCAGCGTTGAAGAAGGCCGGGGGGGCTTCCAAGATACGCAGTATTTT
TRBJ2-1 TRBV14 . many CASSQDLFSSYNEQFF TGTGCCAGCAGCCAAGATCTTTTCAGCTCCTACAATGAGCAGTTCTTC
TRBJ1-1 TRBV5-5 . . CASSFFTPQAFF TGTGCCAGCAGCTTCTTCACCCCTCAAGCTTTCTTT
TRBJ1-2 TRBV12-3/TRBV12-4 . . CASSLRDGYTF TGTGCCAGCAGTTTGAGGGATGGCTACACCTTC
TRBJ2-1 TRBV14 . . CASSHLQGREQFF TGTGCCAGCAGCCATCTGCAGGGACGTGAGCAGTTCTTC
TRBJ1-2 TRBV14 . . CASSGQPNYGYTF TGTGCCAGCAGCGGACAGCCTAACTATGGCTACACCTTC
TRBJ2-2 TRBV20-1 TRBD1 . CSARDPQGAGELFF TGCAGTGCTAGAGACCCGCAGGGGGCCGGGGAGCTGTTTTTT
TRBJ2-5 TRBV5-1 TRBD1 . CASSGQGTETQYF TGCGCCAGCAGCGGACAGGGCACGGAGACCCAGTACTTC
TRBJ1-1 TRBV12-3/TRBV12-4 . many CASSLNQATEAFF TGTGCCAGCAGTTTAAACCAAGCCACTGAAGCTTTCTTT
TRBJ1-5 TRBV27 . . CASSSITSNQPQHF TGTGCCAGCAGTTCTATCACTAGCAATCAGCCCCAGCATTTT
TRBJ2-7 TRBV30 . many CAWRIGGEQYF TGTGCCTGGCGTATAGGGGGGGAGCAGTACTTC
TRBJ2-6 TRBV5-5 . . CASSLVPGNGANVLTF TGTGCCAGCAGCTTGGTGCCGGGGAACGGGGCCAACGTCCTGACTTTC
TRBJ2-6 TRBV12-3/TRBV12-4 . . CASSGRGLGANVLTF TGTGCCAGCAGTGGCAGGGGTCTGGGGGCCAACGTCCTGACTTTC
TRBJ1-1 TRBV12-3/TRBV12-4 TRBD1 few CASRGDREGPEAFF TGTGCCAGCAGGGGGGACAGGGAGGGACCTGAAGCTTTCTTT
TRBJ1-2 TRBV4-3 TRBD1 . CASSQGLRDRDYGYTF TGCGCCAGCAGCCAAGGACTAAGAGACAGGGACTATGGCTACACCTTC
TRBJ1-1 TRBV10-3 . many CSTRVPGGTEAFF TGTTCTACCCGGGTCCCTGGGGGCACTGAAGCTTTCTTT
TRBJ2-1 TRBV6-1 TRBD2 . CASSPRASGSSYNEQFF TGTGCCAGCAGTCCTCGGGCTAGCGGTAGCTCCTACAATGAGCAGTTCTTC
TRBJ2-1 TRBV20-1 TRBD2 many CSARDWRGGSYNEQFF TGCAGTGCTAGAGATTGGCGGGGGGGCTCCTACAATGAGCAGTTCTTC
TRBJ2-3 TRBV7-3 TRBD2 few CASSLEGPGGPSGTQYF TGTGCCAGCAGCTTAGAGGGGCCGGGGGGGCCCTCAGGTACGCAGTATTTT
TRBJ2-1 TRBV7-8 . many CASSLRTPPFNEQFF TGTGCCAGCAGCCTACGGACTCCTCCCTTCAATGAGCAGTTCTTC
TRBJ1-1 TRBV5-1 . few CASNKLGGTNTEAFF TGCGCCAGCAACAAACTGGGGGGGACGAACACTGAAGCTTTCTTT
TRBJ2-1 TRBV18 . . CASSPLTRNNEQFF TGTGCCAGCTCACCCTTAACACGTAACAATGAGCAGTTCTTC
TRBJ1-4 TRBV12-3/TRBV12-4 . . CASTYKGSGEKLFF TGTGCCAGCACCTACAAGGGGTCGGGGGAAAAACTGTTTTTT
TRBJ2-3 TRBV7-2 TRBD2 few CASSLQRGGLDTQYF TGTGCCAGCAGCCTCCAGCGGGGGGGCCTAGATACGCAGTATTTT
TRBJ1-1 TRBV27 . . CASRGTFEAFF TGTGCCAGCAGGGGGACCTTTGAAGCTTTCTTT
TRBJ2-4 TRBV25-1 . . CASRGGGSIQYF TGTGCCAGCAGGGGAGGGGGGAGCATTCAGTACTTC